One T cell receptor (beta chain) is described in this entry. Antigen unknown. The data derive from a study of cytomegalovirus exposure and HLA in healthy donors. Study information: Of 300 to 500 genotyped donors, more than 75% clustered with self-reported Caucasian donors.

Study-wide results and limits: Being productive about 90% or about 30% of the time was typical of most TCR beta V segments in an earlier analysis.

The PCR used 60 Vbeta and 13 Jbeta primers. Original data processing: There were around 78 million unique TCR beta chains by a later count, and approximately 11 million of them were shared. TCRdb's table, derived via immunoSEQ multiplex PCR, lists solely in-frame clones and lacks some. Clonal size and the V and J genes are those of that table, whereas D and trimming came from the DNA. The sample includes roughly 100,000 clones, 60% to 70% of them seen just once. The CDR3 covers 13 residues. CDR1 is MNHEY and CDR2 is SMNVEV in the germline V gene (reference sequence). Losses at the gene ends were 6 bases for V and 9 bases for J; bases not matched to a gene: 5.

V gene TRBV27 combines with J gene TRBJ2-7; 13 nucleotides match TRBD2. Specimen: PBMCs. The TCR comes from a woman aged 45-65 years in good health and CMV-seronegative. CDR3 protein: CASRWTSGSLQYF. For the CDR3, the DNA is TGTGCCAGCAGGTGGACTAGCGGGAGTCTGCAGTACTTC.